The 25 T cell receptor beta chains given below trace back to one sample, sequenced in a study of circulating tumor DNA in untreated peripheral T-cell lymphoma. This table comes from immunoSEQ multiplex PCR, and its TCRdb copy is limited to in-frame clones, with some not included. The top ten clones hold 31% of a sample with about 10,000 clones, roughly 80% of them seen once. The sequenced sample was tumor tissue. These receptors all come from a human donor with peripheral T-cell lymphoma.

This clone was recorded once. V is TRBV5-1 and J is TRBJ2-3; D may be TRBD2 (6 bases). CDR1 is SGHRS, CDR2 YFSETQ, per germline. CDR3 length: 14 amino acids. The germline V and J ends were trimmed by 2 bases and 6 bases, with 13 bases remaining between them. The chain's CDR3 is CASSFGREVDTQYF. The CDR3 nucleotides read TGCGCCAGCAGCTTTGGCAGGGAGGTGGATACGCAGTATTTT.

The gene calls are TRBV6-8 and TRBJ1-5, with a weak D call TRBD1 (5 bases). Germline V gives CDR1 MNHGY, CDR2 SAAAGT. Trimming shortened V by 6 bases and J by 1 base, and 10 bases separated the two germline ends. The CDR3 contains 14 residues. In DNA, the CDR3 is TGTGCCAGCAGAGTGGCAGGGAGCAATCAGCCCCAGCATTTT. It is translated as CASRVAGSNQPQHF.

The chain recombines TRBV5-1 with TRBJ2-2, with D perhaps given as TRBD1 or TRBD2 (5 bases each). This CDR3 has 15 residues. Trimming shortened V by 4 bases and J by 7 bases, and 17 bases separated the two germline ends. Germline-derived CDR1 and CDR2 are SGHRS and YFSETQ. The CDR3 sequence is CASSLGTRGIGELFF. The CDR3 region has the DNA TGCGCCAGCAGCCTCGGGACGAGGGGTATCGGGGAGCTGTTTTTT.

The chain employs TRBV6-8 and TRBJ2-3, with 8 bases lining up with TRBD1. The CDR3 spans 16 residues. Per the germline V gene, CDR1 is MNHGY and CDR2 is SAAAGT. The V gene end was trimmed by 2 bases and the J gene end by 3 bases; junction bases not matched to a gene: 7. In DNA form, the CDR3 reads TGTGCCAGCAGTTACGGCGACAGGGGAAGGACAGATACGCAGTATTTT. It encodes CASSYGDRGRTDTQYF.

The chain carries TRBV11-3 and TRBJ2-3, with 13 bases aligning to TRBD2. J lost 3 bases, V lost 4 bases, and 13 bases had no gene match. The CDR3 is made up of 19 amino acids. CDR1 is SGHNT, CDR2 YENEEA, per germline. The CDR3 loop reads CASSSPQTSGGAGTDTQYF. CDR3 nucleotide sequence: TGTGCCAGCAGCTCACCGCAAACTAGCGGGGGGGCTGGTACAGATACGCAGTATTTT.

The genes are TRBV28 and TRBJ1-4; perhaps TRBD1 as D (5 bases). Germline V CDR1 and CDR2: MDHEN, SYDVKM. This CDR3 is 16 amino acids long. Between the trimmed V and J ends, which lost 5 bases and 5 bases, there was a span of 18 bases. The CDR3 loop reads CASSPAKTEVNEKLFF. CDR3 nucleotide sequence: TGTGCCAGCAGTCCCGCTAAGACAGAGGTGAATGAAAAACTGTTTTTT.

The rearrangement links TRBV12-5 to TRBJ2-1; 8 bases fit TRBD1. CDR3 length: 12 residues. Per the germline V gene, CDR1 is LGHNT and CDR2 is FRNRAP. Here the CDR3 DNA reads TGTGCCACCTCGGGACAGGTCAATGAGCAGTTCTTC. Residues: CATSGQVNEQFF. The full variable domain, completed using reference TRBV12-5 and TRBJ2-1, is DARVTQTPRHKVTEMGQEVTMRCQPILGHNTVFWYRQTMMQGLELLAYFRNRAPLDDSGMPKDRFSAEMPDATLATLKIQPSEPRDSAVYFCATSGQVNEQFFGPGTRLTVL.

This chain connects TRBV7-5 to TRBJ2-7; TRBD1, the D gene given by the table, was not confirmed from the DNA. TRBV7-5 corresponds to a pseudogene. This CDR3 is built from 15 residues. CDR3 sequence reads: CASSLEASGVHEQYF. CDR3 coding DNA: TGTGCCAGCAGCTTAGAGGCCTCAGGCGTCCACGAGCAGTACTTC.

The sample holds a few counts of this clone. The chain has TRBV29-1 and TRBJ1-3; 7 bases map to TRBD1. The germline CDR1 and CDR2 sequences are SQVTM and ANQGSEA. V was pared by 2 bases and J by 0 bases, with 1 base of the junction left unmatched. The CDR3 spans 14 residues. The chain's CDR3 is CSVENRGSGNTIYF. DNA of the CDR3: TGCAGCGTTGAAAACAGGGGCTCTGGAAACACCATATATTTT.

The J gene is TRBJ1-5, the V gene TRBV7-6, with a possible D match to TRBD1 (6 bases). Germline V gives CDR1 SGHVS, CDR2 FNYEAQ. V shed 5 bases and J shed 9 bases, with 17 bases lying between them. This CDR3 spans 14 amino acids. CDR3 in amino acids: CASSPYRARWPQHF. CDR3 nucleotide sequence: TGTGCCAGCAGCCCCTACAGGGCTCGTTGGCCCCAGCATTTT.

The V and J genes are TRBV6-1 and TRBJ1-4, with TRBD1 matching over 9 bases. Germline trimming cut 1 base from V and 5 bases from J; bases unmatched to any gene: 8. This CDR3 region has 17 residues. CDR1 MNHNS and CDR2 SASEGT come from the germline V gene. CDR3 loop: CASSEDRGREGNEKLFF. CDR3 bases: TGTGCCAGCAGTGAAGACAGGGGGCGCGAGGGAAATGAAAAACTGTTTTTT.

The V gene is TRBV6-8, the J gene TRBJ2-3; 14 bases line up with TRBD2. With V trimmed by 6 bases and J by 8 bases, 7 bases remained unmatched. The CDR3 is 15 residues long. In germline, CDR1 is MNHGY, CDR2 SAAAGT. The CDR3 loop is CASSRLAGGPGTQYF. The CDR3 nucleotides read TGTGCCAGCAGCAGACTAGCGGGGGGGCCCGGTACGCAGTATTTT.

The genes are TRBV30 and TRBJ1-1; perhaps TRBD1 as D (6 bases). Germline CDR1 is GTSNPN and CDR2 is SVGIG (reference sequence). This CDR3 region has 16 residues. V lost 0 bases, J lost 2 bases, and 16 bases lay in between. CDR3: CAWSVRQVMGNTEAFF. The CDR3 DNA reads TGTGCCTGGAGTGTGAGACAGGTGATGGGTAACACTGAAGCTTTCTTT.

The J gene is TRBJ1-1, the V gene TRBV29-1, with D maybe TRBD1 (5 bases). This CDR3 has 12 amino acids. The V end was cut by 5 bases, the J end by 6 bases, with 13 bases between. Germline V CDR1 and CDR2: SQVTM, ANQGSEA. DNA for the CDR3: TGCAGCGTTCCGGGACCCTCGGCTGAAGCTTTCTTT. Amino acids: CSVPGPSAEAFF. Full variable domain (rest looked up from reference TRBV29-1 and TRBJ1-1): SAVISQKPSRDICQRGTSLTIQCQVDSQVTMMFWYRQQPGQSLTLIATANQGSEATYESGFVIDKFPISRPNLTFSTLTVSNMSPEDSSIYLCSVPGPSAEAFFGQGTRLTVV.

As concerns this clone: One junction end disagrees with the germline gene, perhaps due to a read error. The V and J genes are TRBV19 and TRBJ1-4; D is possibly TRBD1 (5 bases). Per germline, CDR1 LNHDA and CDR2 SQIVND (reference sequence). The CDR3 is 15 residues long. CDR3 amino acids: CASSIRGTGNEKLFF. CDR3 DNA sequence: TGTGCCAGTAGTATACGGGGGACGGGAAATGAAAAATTGTTTTTT.

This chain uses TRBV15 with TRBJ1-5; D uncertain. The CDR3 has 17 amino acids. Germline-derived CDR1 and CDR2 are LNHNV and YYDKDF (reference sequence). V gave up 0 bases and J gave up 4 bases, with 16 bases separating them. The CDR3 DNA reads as TGTGCCACCAGCAGAGATGTGAGCCCCTCGGGGAATCAGCCCCAGCATTTT. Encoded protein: CATSRDVSPSGNQPQHF.

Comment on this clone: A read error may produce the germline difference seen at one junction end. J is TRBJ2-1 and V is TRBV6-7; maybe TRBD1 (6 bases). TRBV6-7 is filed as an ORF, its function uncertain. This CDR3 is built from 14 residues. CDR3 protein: CASRERDTFNEQFF. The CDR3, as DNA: TGTGCCAGCAGAGAACGGGACACATTTAATGAACAGTTCTTC.

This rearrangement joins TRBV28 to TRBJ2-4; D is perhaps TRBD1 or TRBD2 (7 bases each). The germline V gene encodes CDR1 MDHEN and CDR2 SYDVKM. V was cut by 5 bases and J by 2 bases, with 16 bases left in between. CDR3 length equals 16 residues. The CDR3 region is CASSLTGEGTKNIQYF. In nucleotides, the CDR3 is TGTGCCAGCAGTCTTACAGGGGAGGGAACCAAAAACATTCAGTACTTC.

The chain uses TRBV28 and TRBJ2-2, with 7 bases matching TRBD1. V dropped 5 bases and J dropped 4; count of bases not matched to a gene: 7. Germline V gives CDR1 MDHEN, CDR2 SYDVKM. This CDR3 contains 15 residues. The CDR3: CASSPTDRVTGELFF. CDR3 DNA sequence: TGTGCCAGCAGTCCCACCGACAGGGTCACCGGGGAGCTGTTTTTT.

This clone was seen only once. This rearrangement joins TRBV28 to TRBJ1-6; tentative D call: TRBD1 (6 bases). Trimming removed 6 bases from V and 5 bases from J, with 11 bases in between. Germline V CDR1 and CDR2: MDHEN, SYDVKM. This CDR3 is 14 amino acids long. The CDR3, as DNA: TGTGCCAGCAGGAGGTGGGGGCATAATTCACCCCTCCACTTT. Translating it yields CASRRWGHNSPLHF.

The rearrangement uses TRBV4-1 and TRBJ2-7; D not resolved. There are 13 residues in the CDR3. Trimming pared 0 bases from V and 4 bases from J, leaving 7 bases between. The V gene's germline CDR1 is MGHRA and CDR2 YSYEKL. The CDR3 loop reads CASSQEYTYEQYF. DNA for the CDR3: TGCGCCAGCAGCCAAGAATACACTTACGAGCAGTACTTC.

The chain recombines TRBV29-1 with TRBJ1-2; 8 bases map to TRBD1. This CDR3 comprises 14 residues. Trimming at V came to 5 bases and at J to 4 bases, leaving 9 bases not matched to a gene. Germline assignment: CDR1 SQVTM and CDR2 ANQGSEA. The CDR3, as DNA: TGCAGCGTTACCACGACAGGGGATGGCTATGGCTACACCTTC. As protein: CSVTTTGDGYGYTF.

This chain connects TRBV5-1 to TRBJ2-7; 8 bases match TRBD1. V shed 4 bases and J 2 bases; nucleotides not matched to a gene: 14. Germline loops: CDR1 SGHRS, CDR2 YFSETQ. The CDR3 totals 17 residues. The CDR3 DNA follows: TGCGCCAGCAGCCTTACGATTCCGGGACAGGTAACCTACGAGCAGTACTTC. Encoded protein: CASSLTIPGQVTYEQYF.

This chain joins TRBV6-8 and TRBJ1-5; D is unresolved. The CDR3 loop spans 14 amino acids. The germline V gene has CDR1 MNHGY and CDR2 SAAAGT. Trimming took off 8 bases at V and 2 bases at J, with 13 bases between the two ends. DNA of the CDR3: TGTGCCAGCTGGCCTTCGGGAGGCAATCAGCCCCAGCATTTT. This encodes CASWPSGGNQPQHF.

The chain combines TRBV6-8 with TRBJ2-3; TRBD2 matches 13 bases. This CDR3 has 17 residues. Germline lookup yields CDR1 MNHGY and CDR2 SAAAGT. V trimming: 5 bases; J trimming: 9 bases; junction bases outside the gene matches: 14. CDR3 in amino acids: CASSPWTSGGYPSTQYF. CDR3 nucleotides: TGTGCCAGCAGTCCCTGGACTAGCGGGGGCTACCCGAGCACGCAGTATTTT.